This TCR beta chain was found in a study of blood T cell repertoires in COVID-19. There are 14 residues in the CDR3. The V end was cut by 2 bases, the J end by 4 bases, with 11 bases between. The germline gives CDR1 WSHSY, CDR2 SAAADI. Original data processing: Nucleated cell number was recorded as an estimate derived from reference gene primer amplification. Using immunoSEQ multiplex PCR, the repertoire was profiled, and TCRdb retains in-frame clones only, with some absent. V and J calls and clone size come straight from that table; D and trimming were deduced from the DNA. The data contain about 160,000 clones, around 84% of them singletons.

The sequencing sample was made of PBMCs or T cells enriched from blood (not recorded which). This receptor was obtained from a man aged 40-49 years who had recovered from COVID-19. The J gene is TRBJ1-1, the V gene TRBV10-2; the D gene is possibly TRBD1 (5 bases). The CDR3 loop reads CASSEAGRTTEAFF. The CDR3 DNA follows: TGCGCCAGCAGTGAGGCGGGGCGGACCACTGAAGCTTTCTTT.